Below, 25 T cell receptor beta chains from the same sample are listed, as sequenced in a study of regulatory T cells in long-lasting Graves disease. Regarding time point: persistent/refractory GD, antithyroid drugs over 5 years with positive TRAb. Making the TCR library involved RNA that had been extracted from PBMCs. Through Arm-PCR of CDR3 regions and iRepertoire HTBI primers, TCR beta libraries were built. TCRdb reanalysed the multiplex PCR reads using MiXCR and keeps one entry per CDR3 protein. Of some 420,000 distinct CDR3 sequences in the sample, approximately 23% are singletons; the top ten hold about 12%. This material consisted of peripheral blood mononuclear cells (PBMCs), taken when the disease was refractory, from a patient treated with antithyroid drugs. These receptor sequences come from a female donor with Graves disease.

The sample holds many counts of this clonotype. J is TRBJ1-5 and V is TRBV24-1, with D perhaps TRBD1 (5 bases). The CDR3 covers 17 residues. From germline, CDR1 is KGHDR and CDR2 SFDVKD. The V gene lost 3 bases and the J gene lost 2 bases, with 16 bases spanning the gap. The CDR3 loop reads CATSDPSSGSGNQPQHF. The DNA of the CDR3 is TGTGCCACCAGTGATCCCTCTTCAGGGTCGGGCAATCAGCCCCAGCATTTT.

The gene calls are TRBV7-9 and TRBJ2-1; perhaps TRBD2 as D (6 bases). The germline V gene encodes CDR1 SEHNR and CDR2 FQNEAQ (reference sequence). V gave up 2 bases and J gave up 6 bases, with 11 bases separating them. The CDR3 extends over 14 amino acids. CDR3: CASSLLREPNEQFF. The CDR3, as DNA: TGTGCCAGCAGCTTATTACGGGAGCCCAATGAGCAGTTCTTC.

The table lists this clonotype with many counts. This chain connects TRBV28 to TRBJ2-2; 8 positions match TRBD2. Trimming took 6 bases from V and 5 from J; bases not matched to a gene: 11. CDR1 and CDR2 from the germline V gene are MDHEN and SYDVKM. This CDR3 is 16 amino acids long. The CDR3 region is CASSPSGRGGTGELFF. In DNA form, the CDR3 reads TGTGCCAGCAGCCCTTCCGGTCGGGGGGGGACCGGGGAGCTGTTTTTT. The full variable domain, rest sourced from reference TRBV28 and TRBJ2-2, is DVKVTQSSRYLVKRTGEKVFLECVQDMDHENMFWYRQDPGLGLRLIYFSYDVKMKEKGDIPEGYSVSREKKERFSLILESASTNQTSMYLCASSPSGRGGTGELFFGEGSRLTVL.

This clonotype was seen only a few times. The gene calls are TRBV30 and TRBJ2-7, with 9 bases identical to TRBD1. V dropped 3 bases and J dropped 3; count of bases not matched to a gene: 6. The germline V gene has CDR1 GTSNPN and CDR2 SVGIG (reference sequence). CDR3 length: 14 amino acids. DNA of the CDR3: TGTGCCTGGAGATCTAGGGGACAGGGCTACGAGCAGTACTTC. Translating gives CAWRSRGQGYEQYF.

This clonotype was observed at least ten times. The V and J genes are TRBV28 and TRBJ1-4; TRBD1 aligns across 11 bases. CDR1 is MDHEN, CDR2 SYDVKM, per germline. CDR3 length equals 13 residues. V was clipped by 5 bases and J by 10 bases; unmatched bases: 3. CDR3 region: CASSLGQGGKLFF. In nucleotides, the CDR3 is TGTGCCAGCAGTCTGGGACAGGGGGGAAAACTGTTTTTT. The variable domain in full, with the rest retrieved from reference TRBV28 and TRBJ1-4, is DVKVTQSSRYLVKRTGEKVFLECVQDMDHENMFWYRQDPGLGLRLIYFSYDVKMKEKGDIPEGYSVSREKKERFSLILESASTNQTSMYLCASSLGQGGKLFFGSGTQLSVL.

This clonotype appeared a few times. The chain links TRBV28 to TRBJ1-5, with 7 nucleotides matching TRBD1. CDR1 and CDR2 (germline): MDHEN, SYDVKM. V shed 6 bases, J shed 11 bases, and the junction held 10 bases outside the gene matches. The length of the CDR3 is 13 residues. The CDR3 region is CASSPLTGRAQHF. CDR3 in DNA: TGTGCCAGCAGCCCTCTGACAGGGAGGGCCCAGCATTTT.

This clonotype appeared many times. This sequence joins TRBV2 and TRBJ2-3; D unresolved. V lost 4 bases and J 2 bases, leaving 7 bases between the germline ends. Germline V gene data show CDR1 as SNHLY and CDR2 as FYNNEI. This CDR3 spans 13 amino acids. CDR3 loop: CASSVRNTDTQYF. Written as DNA, the CDR3 is TGTGCCAGCAGTGTGAGGAACACAGATACGCAGTATTTT.

This clonotype was seen a few times. The CDR3 region is CATSSFRPGAGELFF. The CDR3 DNA sequence: TGTGCCACCAGTTCATTTCGGCCGGGTGCCGGGGAGCTGTTTTTT. This rearrangement joins TRBV24-1 to TRBJ2-2, with no clear D. V was clipped by 6 bases and J by 6 bases, with 16 bases between them. Germline CDR1 reads KGHDR; CDR2 reads SFDVKD. This CDR3 region has 15 residues.

This clonotype was seen at least ten times. V usage is TRBV11-1 and J usage is TRBJ2-5; tentative D call: TRBD2 (6 bases). Per germline, CDR1 SGHAT and CDR2 FQDESV (reference sequence). Between the trimmed V and J ends, which lost 5 bases and 5 bases, there was a span of 21 bases. The CDR3 spans 16 residues. CDR3 in amino acids: CASSPRGGMIAETQYF. The CDR3 region has the DNA TGTGCCAGCAGCCCCCGAGGCGGGATGATAGCGGAGACCCAGTACTTC.

This chain connects TRBV6-8 to TRBJ2-7; 8 bases map to TRBD1. The CDR3 extends over 17 amino acids. V was pared by 9 bases and J by 4 bases, with 20 bases of the junction left unmatched. Germline values: CDR1 MNHGY, CDR2 SAAAGT. The CDR3 is CASSHARGQGATYEQYF. The CDR3 bases are TGTGCCAGTAGTCATGCCCGAGGACAGGGCGCGACATACGAGCAGTACTTC.

The CDR3 DNA reads as TGTGCCAGCAGTTTCGGACAGGGGGGTGATTCACCCCTCCACTTT. As protein: CASSFGQGGDSPLHF. The chain combines TRBV12-3 or TRBV12-4 with TRBJ1-6, with 10 bases aligning to TRBD1. This CDR3 spans 15 amino acids. V trimming: 3 bases; J trimming: 8 bases; junction bases outside the gene matches: 4.

This clonotype was recorded many times. The chain uses TRBV20-1 and TRBJ2-5; 8 bases fit TRBD2. Germline V lookup: CDR1 DFQATT, CDR2 SNEGSKA (reference sequence). V shed 8 bases and J 1 base; nucleotides not matched to a gene: 0. The CDR3 loop spans 11 amino acids. The CDR3 coding sequence is TGCAGTCGGGGGGGCCAAGAGACCCAGTACTTC. Translated, it gives CSRGGQETQYF.

The chain employs TRBV6-1 and TRBJ1-2; possible D gene TRBD1, 6 bases. The CDR3 is 14 residues long. The germline gives CDR1 MNHNS, CDR2 SASEGT. Trimming removed 6 bases from V and 8 bases from J, with 19 bases in between. The CDR3 nucleotides read TGTGCCAGCAGCGCTAACCAGGGGTCGGGGGGCTACACCTTC. Protein product: CASSANQGSGGYTF.

This clonotype was seen a few times. The chain joins TRBV30 to TRBJ1-3; tentatively, D is TRBD1 (5 bases). Between the trimmed V and J ends, which lost 1 base and 4 bases, there was a span of 8 bases. CDR3 length: 13 residues. The V gene's germline CDR1 is GTSNPN and CDR2 SVGIG (reference sequence). This CDR3 reads CAWSGGTGNTIYF. The CDR3 DNA sequence: TGTGCCTGGAGTGGGGGGACCGGAAACACCATATATTTT.

This clonotype occurred many times. V and J are TRBV3-1 and TRBJ1-4; TRBD1 agrees at 11 bases. The CDR3 covers 15 residues. With 6 bases clipped from V and 6 bases from J, the junction kept 6 bases outside the gene matches. Germline V gene sequence: CDR1 LGHDT, CDR2 YNNKEL (reference sequence). As DNA, the CDR3 is TGTGCCAGCAGTCGAGGACAGGGGGCGCATGAAAAACTGTTTTTT. This sequence encodes CASSRGQGAHEKLFF.

This clonotype was found a few times. The chain has TRBV27 and TRBJ2-4; D might be TRBD1 (5 bases). This CDR3 region has 16 residues. Trimming stripped 5 bases from V and 0 bases from J, with 14 bases between. In germline, CDR1 is MNHEY, CDR2 SMNVEV (reference sequence). The CDR3 region has the DNA TGTGCCAGCAGTCAGATCAGGGTACGAGCCAAAAACATTCAGTACTTC. Its protein is CASSQIRVRAKNIQYF.

This clonotype was found once. A single base separates this from a much larger clone, so it may be a read error. V is TRBV20-1 and J is TRBJ2-7, with 9 bases that match TRBD1. Germline trimming cut 2 bases from V and 2 bases from J; bases unmatched to any gene: 4. Per the germline V gene, CDR1 is DFQATT and CDR2 is SNEGSKA (reference sequence). This CDR3 comprises 14 residues. The CDR3 region has the DNA TGCAGTGCTAGATCGACAGGGGGGACCTACGAGCAGTACTTC. It translates to CSARSTGGTYEQYF.

This clonotype was seen many times. V and J are TRBV27 and TRBJ1-2, with TRBD1 as a possible D gene (6 bases). CDR1 is MNHEY, CDR2 SMNVEV, per germline (reference sequence). The V and J ends lost 10 bases and 7 bases respectively, with 16 bases between them. The CDR3 sequence is 12 residues long. The CDR3, as DNA: TGTGCCACTAAGGGGCAGGGGCTTGGCTACACCTTC. Protein product: CATKGQGLGYTF.

This sequence joins TRBV27 and TRBJ1-5; D not certain. Trimming pared 5 bases from V and 6 bases from J, leaving 17 bases between. This CDR3 is built from 15 residues. Germline loops: CDR1 MNHEY, CDR2 SMNVEV (reference sequence). CDR3 DNA: TGTGCCAGCAGTCCCAGGACGGGAACGCGTCAGCCCCAGCATTTT. Amino acids: CASSPRTGTRQPQHF.

This chain links TRBV20-1 with TRBJ2-2; D tentatively reads TRBD1 or TRBD2 (5 bases each). This CDR3 region has 13 residues. The V gene lost 3 bases and the J gene lost 6 bases, with 11 bases spanning the gap. Per germline, CDR1 DFQATT and CDR2 SNEGSKA (reference sequence). CDR3 coding DNA: TGCAGTGCTAGGGTCGGGGCCTCCGGGGAGCTGTTTTTT. It encodes CSARVGASGELFF.

The V call is TRBV5-1, the J call TRBJ1-1; D perhaps matches TRBD1 (5 bases). The germline V gene has CDR1 SGHRS and CDR2 YFSETQ. The CDR3 consists of 15 residues. Trimming took 0 bases from V and 7 from J, leaving 16 bases between them. The CDR3 region is CASSLVFGQGGEAFF. Written as DNA, the CDR3 is TGCGCCAGCAGCTTGGTCTTTGGGCAGGGAGGTGAAGCTTTCTTT. The variable domain in full, with the rest retrieved from reference TRBV5-1 and TRBJ1-1, is KAGVTQTPRYLIKTRGQQVTLSCSPISGHRSVSWYQQTPGQGLQFLFEYFSETQRNKGNFPGRFSGRQFSNSRSEMNVSTLELGDSALYLCASSLVFGQGGEAFFGQGTRLTVV.

The chain couples TRBV20-1 to TRBJ2-7; TRBD2 matches 7 bases. Germline V CDR1 and CDR2: DFQATT, SNEGSKA (reference sequence). The CDR3 length is 14 residues. With 0 bases clipped from V and 1 base from J, the junction kept 3 bases outside the gene matches. CDR3 residues: CSARDPSGSYEQYF. The CDR3 DNA is TGCAGTGCTAGAGACCCTAGCGGTTCCTACGAGCAGTACTTC.

The rearrangement uses TRBV20-1 and TRBJ1-2, with a possible D match to TRBD1 (5 bases). Germline loops: CDR1 DFQATT, CDR2 SNEGSKA (reference sequence). V lost 1 base to trimming and J lost 8 bases, with 11 bases between them. This CDR3 contains 12 residues. CDR3 DNA sequence: TGCAGTGCTAGAGTGGGAGGGGTAGGCTACACCTTC. It encodes CSARVGGVGYTF.

The table lists this clonotype with a few counts. CDR3: CASSFGTGRSFAFF. CDR3 nucleotide sequence: TGTGCCAGCAGCTTCGGTACAGGGCGGTCGTTTGCTTTCTTT. The chain combines TRBV11-3 with TRBJ1-1; a weak D match, TRBD1 (6 bases). Germline-derived CDR1 and CDR2 are SGHNT and YENEEA. CDR3 length: 14 residues. With 3 bases removed from V and 11 bases from J, the gap between germline ends came to 19 bases.

For this clonotype: Since a much larger clone is just one base distant, this may be a read error. V gene TRBV13 combines with J gene TRBJ2-5, with TRBD2 matching 10 bases. Trimming removed 5 bases from V and 9 bases from J; junction bases left unmatched: 15. The germline V gene has CDR1 PRHDT and CDR2 FYEKMQ (reference sequence). The CDR3 totals 16 residues. The CDR3 is CASSGRTSGPGEAQYF. The CDR3 DNA is TGTGCCAGCAGCGGGCGGACTAGCGGACCAGGGGAGGCCCAGTACTTC.